Reported below is one T cell receptor beta chain. Each subset's genomic DNA was split evenly across several immunoSEQ plates. TCRdb's copy holds only in-frame clones and misses some; the assay was immunoSEQ multiplex PCR. The table lists over a million clones, approximately 98.5% of them singletons. These data come from a study of shared clonotypes between healthy human individuals. V was pared by 4 bases and J by 7 bases, with 20 bases between. Germline-derived CDR1 and CDR2 are LNHDA and SQIVND (reference sequence). The CDR3 covers 16 residues. Sequencing was done on a sample of naive CD4+ T cells sorted from blood. The sample's subset: CD45RA+ positively selected. The sequence came from a man aged 25-40 years in good health. The chain uses TRBV19 and TRBJ1-5, with a tentative D call TRBD1 (6 bases). The CDR3 region is CASSRIRLTGPQPQHF. The CDR3 DNA follows: TGTGCCAGTAGTAGAATCCGGTTAACAGGGCCCCAGCCCCAGCATTTT. Combining the CDR3 with reference TRBV19 and TRBJ1-5 gives the whole variable domain DGGITQSPKYLFRKEGQNVTLSCEQNLNHDAMYWYRQDPGQGLRLIYYSQIVNDFQKGDIAEGYSVSREKKESFPLTVTSAQKNPTAFYLCASSRIRLTGPQPQHFGDGTRLSIL.